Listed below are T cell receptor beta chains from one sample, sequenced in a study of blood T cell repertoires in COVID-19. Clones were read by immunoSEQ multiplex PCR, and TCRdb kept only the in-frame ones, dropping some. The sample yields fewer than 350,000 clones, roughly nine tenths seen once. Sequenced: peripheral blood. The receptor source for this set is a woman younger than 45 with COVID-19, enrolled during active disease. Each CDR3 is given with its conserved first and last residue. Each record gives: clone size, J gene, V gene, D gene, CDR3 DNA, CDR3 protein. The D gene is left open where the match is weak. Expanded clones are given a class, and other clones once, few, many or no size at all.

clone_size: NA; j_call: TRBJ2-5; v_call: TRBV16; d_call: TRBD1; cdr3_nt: TGTGCCAGCAGCCTCGACAGGGAACAAGAGACCCAGTACTTC; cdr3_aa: CASSLDREQETQYF
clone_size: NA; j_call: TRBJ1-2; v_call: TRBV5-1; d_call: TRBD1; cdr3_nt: TGCGCCAGCAGCCCCGGACAGGGACATGGCTACACCTTC; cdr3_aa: CASSPGQGHGYTF
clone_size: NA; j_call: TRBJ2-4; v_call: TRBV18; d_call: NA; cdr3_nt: TGTGCCAGCTCACTTAGACAGGCCTCGGGCAAAAACATTCAGTACTTC; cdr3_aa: CASSLRQASGKNIQYF
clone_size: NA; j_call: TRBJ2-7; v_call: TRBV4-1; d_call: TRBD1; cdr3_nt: TGCGCCAGCAGCCAGACAGGGAATTACGAGCAGTACTTC; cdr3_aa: CASSQTGNYEQYF
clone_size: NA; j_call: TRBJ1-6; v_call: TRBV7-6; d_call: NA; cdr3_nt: TGTGCCAGCAGCTTAGGATTGGGCGGGGATGGGGCACCCCTCCACTTT; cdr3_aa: CASSLGLGGDGAPLHF
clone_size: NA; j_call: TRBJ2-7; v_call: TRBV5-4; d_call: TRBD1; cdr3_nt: TGTGCCAGCAGCTCGCCGACCGGGACAGGAGGCTACGAGCAGTACTTC; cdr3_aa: CASSSPTGTGGYEQYF
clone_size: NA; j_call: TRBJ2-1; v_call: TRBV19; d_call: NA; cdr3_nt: TGTGCCAGTAGTCCTGCAACTTACAATGAGCAGTTCTTC; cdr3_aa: CASSPATYNEQFF
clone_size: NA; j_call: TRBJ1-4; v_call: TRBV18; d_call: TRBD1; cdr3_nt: TGTGCCAGCTCGGTTGCAGGGGGCATAGGCGAAAAACTGTTTTTT; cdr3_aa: CASSVAGGIGEKLFF
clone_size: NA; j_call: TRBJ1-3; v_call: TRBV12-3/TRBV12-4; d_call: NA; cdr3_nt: TGTGCCAGCAGACTCAGAAACACCATATATTTT; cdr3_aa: CASRLRNTIYF
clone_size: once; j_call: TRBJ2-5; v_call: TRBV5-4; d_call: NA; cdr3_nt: TGTGCCAGCAGTCTTGGACAGCACCAAGAGACCCAGTACTTC; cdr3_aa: CASSLGQHQETQYF
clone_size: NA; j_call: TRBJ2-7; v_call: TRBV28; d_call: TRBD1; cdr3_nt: TGTGCCAGCAGTTTAGTGGCAGGGGGCAACTACGAGCAGTACTTC; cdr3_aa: CASSLVAGGNYEQYF
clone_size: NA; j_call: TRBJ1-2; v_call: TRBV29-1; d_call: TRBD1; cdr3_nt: TGCAGCGTTGGGACAGGGGGGAACTATGGCTACACCTTC; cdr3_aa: CSVGTGGNYGYTF
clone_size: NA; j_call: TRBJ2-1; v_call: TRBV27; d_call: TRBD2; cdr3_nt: TGTGCCAGCAGTTGGGGGGGTCCTGACAATGAGCAGTTCTTC; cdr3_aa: CASSWGGPDNEQFF
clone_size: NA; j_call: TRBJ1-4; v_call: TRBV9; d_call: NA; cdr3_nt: TGTGCCAGCAGCGTAGGGACTAGTAATGAAAAACTGTTTTTT; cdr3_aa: CASSVGTSNEKLFF
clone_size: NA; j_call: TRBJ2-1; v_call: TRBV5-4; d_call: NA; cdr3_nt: TGTGCCAGCAGCTTGAGGGGCCCGAGGTACAATGAGCAGTTCTTC; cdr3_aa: CASSLRGPRYNEQFF
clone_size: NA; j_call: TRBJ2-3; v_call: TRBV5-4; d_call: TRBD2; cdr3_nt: TGTGCCAGCAGCTTGGCCGGGGGGGGGAAAGATACGCAGTATTTT; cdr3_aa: CASSLAGGGKDTQYF
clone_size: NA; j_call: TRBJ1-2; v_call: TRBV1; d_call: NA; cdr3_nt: TGCACCAGCAGCCAAGATAAAGGCTACACCTTC; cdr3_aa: CTSSQDKGYTF
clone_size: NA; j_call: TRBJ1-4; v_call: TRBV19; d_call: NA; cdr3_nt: TGTGCCAGTAGTACCAGTTCCGGACGGGGGAATGAAAAACTGTTTTTT; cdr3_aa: CASSTSSGRGNEKLFF
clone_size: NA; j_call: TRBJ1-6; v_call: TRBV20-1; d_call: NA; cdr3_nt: TGCAGTGCTAGTAACAGAAACCGAAATTCACCCCTCCACTTT; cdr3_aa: CSASNRNRNSPLHF
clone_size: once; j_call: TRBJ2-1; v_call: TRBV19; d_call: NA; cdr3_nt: TGTGCCAGTAGTCCGGGTGGGGGGTACAATGAGCAGTTCTTC; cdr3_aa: CASSPGGGYNEQFF
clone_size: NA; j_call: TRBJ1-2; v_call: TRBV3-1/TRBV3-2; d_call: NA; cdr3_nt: TGTGCCAGCAGCCAAGGGGCCAGCAGGGGCGCCGGCTATGGCTACACCTTC; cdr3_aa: CASSQGASRGAGYGYTF
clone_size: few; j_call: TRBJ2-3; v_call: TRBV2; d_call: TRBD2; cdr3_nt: TGTGCCAGCAGCATAGCGGGGGCCCTCACAGATACGCAGTATTTT; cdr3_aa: CASSIAGALTDTQYF
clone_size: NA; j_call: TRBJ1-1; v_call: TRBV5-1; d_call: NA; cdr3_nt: TGCGCCAGCAGCTTCCTCCAGCGGACAGAGAACACTGAAGCTTTCTTT; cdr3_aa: CASSFLQRTENTEAFF
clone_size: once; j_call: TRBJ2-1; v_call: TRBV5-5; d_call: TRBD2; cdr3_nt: TGTGCCACGGGACTAGCGGGGAGTAGCTACAATGAGCAGTTCTTC; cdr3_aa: CATGLAGSSYNEQFF
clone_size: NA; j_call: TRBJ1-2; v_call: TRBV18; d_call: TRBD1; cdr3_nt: TGTGCCAGCTCAACATCGACAGGGAGAAACTATGGCTACACCTTC; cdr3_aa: CASSTSTGRNYGYTF
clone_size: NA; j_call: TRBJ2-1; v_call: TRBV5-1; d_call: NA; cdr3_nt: TGCGCCAGCAGCCCGGACAGACTTACCTACAATGAGCAGTTCTTC; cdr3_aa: CASSPDRLTYNEQFF
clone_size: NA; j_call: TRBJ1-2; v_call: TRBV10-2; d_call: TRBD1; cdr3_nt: TGCGCCAGCAGTGTCCCGGGACAGGGCTATGGCTACACCTTC; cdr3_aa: CASSVPGQGYGYTF
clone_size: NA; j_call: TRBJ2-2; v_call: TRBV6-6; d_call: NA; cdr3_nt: TGTGCCAGCAGTATACAGGGAGCCGGGGAGCTGTTTTTT; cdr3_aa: CASSIQGAGELFF
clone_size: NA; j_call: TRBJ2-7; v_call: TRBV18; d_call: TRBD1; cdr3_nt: TGTGCCAGCTCACCTCGCACAGGGGGCTACGAGCAGTACTTC; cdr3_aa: CASSPRTGGYEQYF
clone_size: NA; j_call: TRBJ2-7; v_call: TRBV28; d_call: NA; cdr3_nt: TGTGCCAGCAGTTTAAGGCAGGGAACTTACGAGCAGTACTTC; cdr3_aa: CASSLRQGTYEQYF
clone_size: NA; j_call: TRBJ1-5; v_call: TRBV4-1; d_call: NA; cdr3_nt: TGCGCCAGCAGCCAATTTTTCGCCTCCTTTGGTCTCCCCGAGAGGGGCAATCAGCCCCAGCATTTT; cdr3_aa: CASSQFFASFGLPERGNQPQHF
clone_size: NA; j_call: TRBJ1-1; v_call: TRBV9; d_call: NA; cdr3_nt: TGTGCCAGCAGCGTGGATTGGGTCGGGACTGAAGCTTTCTTT; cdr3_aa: CASSVDWVGTEAFF
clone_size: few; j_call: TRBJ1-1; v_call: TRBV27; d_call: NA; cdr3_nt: TGTGCCAGCAGTAACCAGTTGGGACTTGCCCCCCGGGCTTTCTTT; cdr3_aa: CASSNQLGLAPRAFF
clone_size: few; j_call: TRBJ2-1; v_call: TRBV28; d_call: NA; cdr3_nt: TGTGCCAGCACCACGACTAGAACTCGCAATGAGCAGTTCTTC; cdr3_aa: CASTTTRTRNEQFF
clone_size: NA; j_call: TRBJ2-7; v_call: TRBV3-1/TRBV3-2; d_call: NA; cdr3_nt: TGTGCCAGCAGCCAGACCCAGGCTATCTCCTACGAGCAGTACTTC; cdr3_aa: CASSQTQAISYEQYF
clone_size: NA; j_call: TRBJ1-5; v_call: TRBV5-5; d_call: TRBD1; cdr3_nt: TGTGCCAGCAGCCTGACAGGGGGCCAAGGGCAGCCCCAGCATTTT; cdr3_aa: CASSLTGGQGQPQHF
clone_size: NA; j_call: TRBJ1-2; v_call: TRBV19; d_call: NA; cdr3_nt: TGTGCCAGTAGTTCTCACCAGGGAAGGTCTGGCTACACCTTC; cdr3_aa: CASSSHQGRSGYTF
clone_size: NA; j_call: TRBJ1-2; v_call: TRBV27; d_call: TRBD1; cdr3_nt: TGTGCCAGCAGATCGGGACAGCTCTATGGCTACACCTTC; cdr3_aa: CASRSGQLYGYTF
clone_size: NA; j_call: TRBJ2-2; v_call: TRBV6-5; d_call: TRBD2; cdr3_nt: TGTGCCAGCAGGCCGGGGGGAACCGGGGAGCTGTTTTTT; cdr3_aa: CASRPGGTGELFF
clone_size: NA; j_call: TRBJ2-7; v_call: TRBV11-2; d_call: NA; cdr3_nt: TGTGCCAGCAGCTCGTACGCACTACAGGGTCACGAGCAGTACTTC; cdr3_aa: CASSSYALQGHEQYF
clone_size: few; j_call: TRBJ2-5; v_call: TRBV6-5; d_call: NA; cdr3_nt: TGTGCCAGCAGTTACTCCTCCGCCGGAAGCGATACCCAGTACTTC; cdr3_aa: CASSYSSAGSDTQYF
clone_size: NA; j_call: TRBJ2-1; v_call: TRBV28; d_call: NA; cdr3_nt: TGTGCCAGCACTAGGTATCGATCCCAATTCAATGAGCAGTTCTTC; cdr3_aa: CASTRYRSQFNEQFF
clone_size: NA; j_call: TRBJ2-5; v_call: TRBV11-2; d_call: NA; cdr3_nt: TGTGCCAGCAGCCCTCAGGGGGGAGCGGGGGCAGGGACCCAGTACTTC; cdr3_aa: CASSPQGGAGAGTQYF
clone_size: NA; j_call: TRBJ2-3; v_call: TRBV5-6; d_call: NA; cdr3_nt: TGTGCCAGCAGCTTTAGGACCGGGAATACGCAGTATTTT; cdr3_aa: CASSFRTGNTQYF
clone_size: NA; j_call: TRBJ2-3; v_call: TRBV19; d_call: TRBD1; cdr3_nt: TGTGCCAGTAGCCGGGGGACAGGGGGCAAAGATACGCAGTATTTT; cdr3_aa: CASSRGTGGKDTQYF
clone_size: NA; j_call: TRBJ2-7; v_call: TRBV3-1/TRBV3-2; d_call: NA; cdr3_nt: TGTGCCAGCAGCCGTCAACAGGGCTACGAGCAGTACTTC; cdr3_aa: CASSRQQGYEQYF
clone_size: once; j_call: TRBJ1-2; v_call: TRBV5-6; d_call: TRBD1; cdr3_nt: TGTGCCAGCAGCTCCCCCAGGACAGGGGGCTTCATCGGGGGCTACACCTTC; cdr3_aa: CASSSPRTGGFIGGYTF
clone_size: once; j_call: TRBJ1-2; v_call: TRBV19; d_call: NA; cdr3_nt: TGTGCCAGTAGTTTCAGACAGCACCAAACCCTCGATGGCTACACCTTC; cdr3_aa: CASSFRQHQTLDGYTF
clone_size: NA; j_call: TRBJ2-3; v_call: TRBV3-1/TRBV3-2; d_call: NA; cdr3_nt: TGTGCCAGCAGCCAAGGGACATCACCTAGCACAGATACGCAGTATTTT; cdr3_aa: CASSQGTSPSTDTQYF
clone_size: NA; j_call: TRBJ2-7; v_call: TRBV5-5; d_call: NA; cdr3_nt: TGTGCCAGCAGCTCGTACAGCTCCTACGAGCAGTACTTC; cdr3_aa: CASSSYSSYEQYF
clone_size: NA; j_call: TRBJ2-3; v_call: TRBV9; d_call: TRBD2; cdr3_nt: TGTGCCAGCAGCGCCGGGGGGGCAATTTCAGATACGCAGTATTTT; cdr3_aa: CASSAGGAISDTQYF